A single sample gave rise to the 11 T cell receptor beta chains below, sequenced in a study of blood T cell repertoires in COVID-19. Generated by immunoSEQ multiplex PCR, the TCRdb table keeps only in-frame clones and is missing some. The profile shows under 150,000 clones, approximately 84% of them singletons. Sequences were obtained from PBMCs or T cells enriched from blood (not recorded which). The source is a man aged 50 or older in a cohort exposed to, infected with or recovered from COVID-19 (not recorded which).

The rearrangement uses TRBV7-2 and TRBJ1-2; no definite D call. Trimming left V 1 base short and J 12 bases short, with 15 bases between. From germline, CDR1 is SGHTA and CDR2 FQGNSA. This CDR3 contains 13 residues. This CDR3 reads CASSLDPSVRDTF. For the CDR3, the DNA is TGTGCCAGCAGCTTAGATCCTAGTGTGAGGGACACCTTC.

The chain carries TRBV6-5 and TRBJ1-2; 7 bases align to TRBD1. Germline assignment: CDR1 MNHEY and CDR2 SVGAGI. Unmatched junction bases numbered 5, after V lost 6 bases and J lost 1 base. The length of the CDR3 is 14 residues. This CDR3 is CASRMGQLNYGYTF. The DNA for the CDR3 is TGTGCCAGCAGAATGGGACAGCTTAACTATGGCTACACCTTC.

The J gene is TRBJ1-1, the V gene TRBV3-1 (or the pseudogene TRBV3-2), with 12 positions matching TRBD1. CDR1 and CDR2 (germline): LGHDT, YNNKEL (reference sequence). V lost 1 base and J lost 5; bases outside the gene matches: 8. This CDR3 is 17 amino acids long. CDR3 loop: CASSQGPGQGARTEAFF. CDR3 nucleotide sequence: TGTGCCAGCAGCCAAGGCCCGGGACAGGGGGCGAGGACTGAAGCTTTCTTT.

A few counts support this clone. The CDR3 reads CASRGQLYEQYF. The CDR3 DNA follows: TGTGCCAGCAGGGGACAGTTGTACGAGCAGTACTTC. The rearrangement uses TRBV3-1 (or the pseudogene TRBV3-2) and TRBJ2-7; 7 bases are a match to TRBD1. V shed 6 bases and J 4 bases; nucleotides not matched to a gene: 3. This CDR3 is built from 12 residues. CDR1 is LGHDT, CDR2 YNNKEL, per germline (reference sequence).

J is TRBJ1-2 and V is TRBV6-5; 7 bases are shared with TRBD1. The CDR3 runs 15 residues. Germline V gene sequence: CDR1 MNHEY, CDR2 SVGAGI. Unmatched junction bases numbered 13, after V lost 9 bases and J lost 3 bases. The DNA for the CDR3 is TGTGCCAGTTTATCCCCGACAGGGAATTACTATGGCTACACCTTC. This sequence encodes CASLSPTGNYYGYTF.

The chain joins TRBV5-4 to TRBJ1-1; a weak D match, TRBD1 (5 bases). Per germline, CDR1 SGHNT and CDR2 YYREEE (reference sequence). The CDR3 loop spans 13 amino acids. V lost 0 bases and J 8 bases, leaving 11 bases between the germline ends. In DNA form, the CDR3 reads TGTGCCAGCAGCTTGGGGAACGACAGAGAAGCTTTCTTT. This sequence encodes CASSLGNDREAFF.

The chain recombines TRBV11-1 with TRBJ1-2; 9 nucleotides line up with TRBD1. The germline V gene has CDR1 SGHAT and CDR2 FQDESV (reference sequence). V shed 5 bases, J shed 0 bases, and the junction held 7 bases outside the gene matches. The CDR3 length is 16 residues. CDR3 amino acids: CASSAGTGIPNYGYTF. As DNA, the CDR3 is TGTGCCAGCAGCGCCGGGACAGGGATCCCTAACTATGGCTACACCTTC.

V is TRBV28 and J is TRBJ2-7, with TRBD2 matching over 7 bases. The CDR3 has 13 amino acids. Germline assignment: CDR1 MDHEN and CDR2 SYDVKM. V lost 6 bases to trimming and J lost 6 bases; unmatched junction nucleotides: 8. The CDR3, as DNA: TGTGCCAGCAGCACCATGGGAGGGTTCGAGCAGTACTTC. Its translation: CASSTMGGFEQYF.

In this sample, this clone turned up once. The gene calls are TRBV7-2 and TRBJ2-7, with TRBD2 matching over 11 bases. J lost 6 bases, V lost 2 bases, and 6 bases had no gene match. The germline V gene encodes CDR1 SGHTA and CDR2 FQGNSA. This CDR3 has 15 residues. The CDR3 spells CASSLYKLAGAEQYF. The CDR3 DNA sequence: TGTGCCAGCAGCTTATATAAACTAGCGGGGGCCGAGCAGTACTTC. The full variable domain, in which reference TRBV7-2 and TRBJ2-7 provide the parts outside the CDR3, is GAGVSQSPSNKVTEKGKDVELRCDPISGHTALYWYRQSLGQGLEFLIYFQGNSAPDKSGLPSDRFSAERTGGSVSTLTIQRTQQEDSAVYLCASSLYKLAGAEQYFGPGTRLTVT.

The chain employs TRBV28 and TRBJ2-2; D remains ambiguous. Trimming cost V 5 bases and J 1 base, with 14 bases left between them. The CDR3 consists of 16 residues. From germline, CDR1 is MDHEN and CDR2 SYDVKM. CDR3 DNA sequence: TGTGCCAGCAGTCCATTAGCCTTCTGGAACACCGGGGAGCTGTTTTTT. This gives the protein CASSPLAFWNTGELFF. Using reference TRBV28 and TRBJ2-2 for the parts outside the CDR3, the full variable domain is DVKVTQSSRYLVKRTGEKVFLECVQDMDHENMFWYRQDPGLGLRLIYFSYDVKMKEKGDIPEGYSVSREKKERFSLILESASTNQTSMYLCASSPLAFWNTGELFFGEGSRLTVL.

V and J are TRBV6-5 and TRBJ2-1, with a tentative D call TRBD1 (6 bases). The V gene lost 10 bases and the J gene lost 9 bases, with 13 bases spanning the gap. The CDR3 has 11 residues. CDR1 is MNHEY and CDR2 is SVGAGI in the germline V gene. CDR3 nucleotide sequence: TGTGCCACCAACAGGGCAGGTGAGCAGTTCTTC. Protein product: CATNRAGEQFF.